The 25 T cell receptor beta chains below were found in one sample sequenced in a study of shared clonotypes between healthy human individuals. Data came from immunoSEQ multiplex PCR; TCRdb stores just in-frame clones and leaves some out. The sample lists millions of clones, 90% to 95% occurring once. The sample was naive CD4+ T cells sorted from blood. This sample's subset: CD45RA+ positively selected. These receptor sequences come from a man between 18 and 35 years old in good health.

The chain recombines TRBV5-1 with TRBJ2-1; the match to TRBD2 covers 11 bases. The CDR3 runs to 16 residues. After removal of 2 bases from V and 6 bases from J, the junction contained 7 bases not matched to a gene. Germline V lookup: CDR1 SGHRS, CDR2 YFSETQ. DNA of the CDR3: TGCGCCAGCAGCTTTGAGTTAGCGGGAGGGGGCAATGAGCAGTTCTTC. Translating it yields CASSFELAGGGNEQFF.

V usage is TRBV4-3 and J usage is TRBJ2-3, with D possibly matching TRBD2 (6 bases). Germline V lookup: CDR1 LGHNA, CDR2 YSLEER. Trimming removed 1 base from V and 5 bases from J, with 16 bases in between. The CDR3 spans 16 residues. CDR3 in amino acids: CASSQGEGLGGDTQYF. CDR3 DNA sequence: TGCGCCAGCAGCCAAGGGGAAGGCTTGGGGGGAGATACGCAGTATTTT.

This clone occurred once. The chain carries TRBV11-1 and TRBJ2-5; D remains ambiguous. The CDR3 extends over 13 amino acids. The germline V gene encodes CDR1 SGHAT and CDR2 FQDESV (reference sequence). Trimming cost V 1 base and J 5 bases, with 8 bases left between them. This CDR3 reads CASSLGLRETQYF. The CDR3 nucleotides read TGTGCCAGCAGCTTAGGCCTAAGGGAGACCCAGTACTTC.

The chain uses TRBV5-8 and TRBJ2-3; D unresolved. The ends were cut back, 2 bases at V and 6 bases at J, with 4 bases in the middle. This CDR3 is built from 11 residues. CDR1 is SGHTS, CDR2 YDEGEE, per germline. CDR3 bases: TGTGCCAGCAGCTTTAGGGATACGCAGTATTTT. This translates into CASSFRDTQYF.

The CDR3 is CASSDLGLAGGSYNEQFF. In DNA, the CDR3 is TGTGCCAGCAGTGACCTCGGACTAGCGGGAGGGAGCTACAATGAGCAGTTCTTC. The V and J genes are TRBV25-1 and TRBJ2-1; TRBD2 matches 15 bases. Per germline, CDR1 MGHDK and CDR2 SYGVNS. Trimming at V came to 3 bases and at J to 3 bases, leaving 6 bases not matched to a gene. CDR3 length: 18 residues. Looking up the rest from reference TRBV25-1 and TRBJ2-1 gives the full variable domain: EADIYQTPRYLVIGTGKKITLECSQTMGHDKMYWYQQDPGMELHLIHYSYGVNSTEKGDLSSESTVSRIRTEHFPLTLESARPSHTSQYLCASSDLGLAGGSYNEQFFGPGTRLTVL.

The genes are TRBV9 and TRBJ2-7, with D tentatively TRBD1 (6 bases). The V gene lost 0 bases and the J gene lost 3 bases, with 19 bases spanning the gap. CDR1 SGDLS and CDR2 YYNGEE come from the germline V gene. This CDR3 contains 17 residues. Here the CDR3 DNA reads TGTGCCAGCAGCGTAGGAGGGGGATTGGGTCGATTCTACGAGCAGTACTTC. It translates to CASSVGGGLGRFYEQYF.

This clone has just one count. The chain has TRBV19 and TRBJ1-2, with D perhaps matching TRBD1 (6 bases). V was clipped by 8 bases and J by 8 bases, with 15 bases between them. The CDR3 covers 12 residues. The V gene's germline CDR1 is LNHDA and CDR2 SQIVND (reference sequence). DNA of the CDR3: TGTGCCAGTGCTCGGGGGCTTGACGGCTACACCTTC. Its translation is CASARGLDGYTF.

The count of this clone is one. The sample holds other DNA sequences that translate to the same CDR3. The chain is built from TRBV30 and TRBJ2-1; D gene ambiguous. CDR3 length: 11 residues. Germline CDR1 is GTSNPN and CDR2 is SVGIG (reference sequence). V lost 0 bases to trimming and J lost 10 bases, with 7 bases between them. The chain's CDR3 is CAWSVVGEQFF. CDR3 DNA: TGTGCCTGGAGTGTAGTTGGCGAGCAGTTCTTC.

The CDR3 bases are TGTGCCAGCAGCATCGACATCAATCAGCCCCAGCATTTT. Amino acids: CASSIDINQPQHF. The chain joins TRBV11-2 to TRBJ1-5; D uncertain. CDR3 length equals 13 residues. Per germline, CDR1 SGHAT and CDR2 FQNNGV. The V end was cut by 5 bases, the J end by 3 bases, with 8 bases between.

The CDR3 DNA sequence: TGCGCCAGCAGTAGCGCCCGGGGGGCAGGGAACACTGAAGCTTTCTTT. It specifies CASSSARGAGNTEAFF. The genes are TRBV10-2 and TRBJ1-1; perhaps TRBD1 as D (6 bases). Looked up from germline, CDR1 is WSHSY and CDR2 is SAAADI. Trimming removed 5 bases at V and 1 base at J, with 17 bases between. The CDR3 sequence is 16 residues long.

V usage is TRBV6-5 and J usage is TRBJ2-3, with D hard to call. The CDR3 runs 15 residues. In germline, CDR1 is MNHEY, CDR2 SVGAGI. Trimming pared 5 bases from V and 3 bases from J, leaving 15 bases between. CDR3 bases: TGTGCCAGCAGTCCTGGCCTCTCAACGACAGATACGCAGTATTTT. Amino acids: CASSPGLSTTDTQYF.

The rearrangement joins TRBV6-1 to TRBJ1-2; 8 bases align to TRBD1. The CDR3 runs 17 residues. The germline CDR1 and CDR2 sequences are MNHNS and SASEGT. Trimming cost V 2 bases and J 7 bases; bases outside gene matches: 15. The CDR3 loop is CASSERFGTGRAPGYTF. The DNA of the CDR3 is TGTGCCAGCAGTGAACGCTTTGGGACAGGACGAGCTCCTGGCTACACCTTC.

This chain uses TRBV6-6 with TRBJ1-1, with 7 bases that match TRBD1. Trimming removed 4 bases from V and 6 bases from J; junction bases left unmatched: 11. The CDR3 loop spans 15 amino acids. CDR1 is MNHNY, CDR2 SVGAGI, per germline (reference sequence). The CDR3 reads CASSLAGQATSEAFF. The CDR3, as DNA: TGTGCCAGCAGTTTAGCCGGACAGGCGACGTCTGAAGCTTTCTTT.

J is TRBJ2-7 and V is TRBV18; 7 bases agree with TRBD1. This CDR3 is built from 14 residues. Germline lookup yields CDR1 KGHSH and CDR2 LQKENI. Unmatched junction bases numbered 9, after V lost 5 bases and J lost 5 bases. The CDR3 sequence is CASSSETGSDEQYF. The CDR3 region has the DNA TGTGCCAGCTCATCGGAGACAGGGTCCGACGAGCAGTACTTC.

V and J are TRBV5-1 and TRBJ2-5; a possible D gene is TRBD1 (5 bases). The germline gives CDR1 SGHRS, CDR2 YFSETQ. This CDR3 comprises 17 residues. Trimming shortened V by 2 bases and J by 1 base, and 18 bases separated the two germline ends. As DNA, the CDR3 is TGCGCCAGCAGCTTTCAGGGATCAACAACGCCCCAAGAGACCCAGTACTTC. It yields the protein CASSFQGSTTPQETQYF.

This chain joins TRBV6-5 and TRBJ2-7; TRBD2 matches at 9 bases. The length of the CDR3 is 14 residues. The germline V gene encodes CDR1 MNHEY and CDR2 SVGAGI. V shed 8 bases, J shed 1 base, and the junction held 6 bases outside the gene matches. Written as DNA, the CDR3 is TGTGCCAGCTTTCGTAGCGGGAGTTCCTACGAGCAGTACTTC. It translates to CASFRSGSSYEQYF.

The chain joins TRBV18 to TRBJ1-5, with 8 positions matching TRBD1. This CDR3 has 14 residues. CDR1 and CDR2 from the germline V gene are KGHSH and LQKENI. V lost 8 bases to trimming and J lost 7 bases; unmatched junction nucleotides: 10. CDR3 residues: CASSVDRGEQPQHF. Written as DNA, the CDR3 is TGTGCCAGCAGCGTTGACAGGGGAGAGCAGCCCCAGCATTTT.

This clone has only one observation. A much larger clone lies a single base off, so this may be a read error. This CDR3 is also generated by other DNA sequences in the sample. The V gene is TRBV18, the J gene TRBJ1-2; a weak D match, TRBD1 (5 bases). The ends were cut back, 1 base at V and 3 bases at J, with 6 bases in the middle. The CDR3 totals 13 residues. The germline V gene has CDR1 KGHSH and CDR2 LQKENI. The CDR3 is CASSPQGYYGYTF. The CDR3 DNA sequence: TGTGCCAGCTCACCACAGGGGTACTATGGCTACACCTTC. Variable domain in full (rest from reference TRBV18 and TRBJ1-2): NAGVMQNPRHLVRRRGQEARLRCSPMKGHSHVYWYRQLPEEGLKFMVYLQKENIIDESGMPKERFSAEFPKEGPSILRIQQVVRGDSAAYFCASSPQGYYGYTFGSGTRLTVV.

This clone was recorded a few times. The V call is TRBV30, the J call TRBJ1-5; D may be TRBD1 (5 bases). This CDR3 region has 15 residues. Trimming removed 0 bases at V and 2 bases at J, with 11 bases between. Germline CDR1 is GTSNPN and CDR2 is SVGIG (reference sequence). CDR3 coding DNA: TGTGCCTGGAGTGTCCCAGGGACGGGCAATCAGCCCCAGCATTTT. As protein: CAWSVPGTGNQPQHF. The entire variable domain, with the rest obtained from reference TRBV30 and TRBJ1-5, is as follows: SQTIHQWPATLVQPVGSPLSLECTVEGTSNPNLYWYRQAAGRGLQLLFYSVGIGQISSEVPQNLSASRPQDRQFILSSKKLLLSDSGFYLCAWSVPGTGNQPQHFGDGTRLSIL.

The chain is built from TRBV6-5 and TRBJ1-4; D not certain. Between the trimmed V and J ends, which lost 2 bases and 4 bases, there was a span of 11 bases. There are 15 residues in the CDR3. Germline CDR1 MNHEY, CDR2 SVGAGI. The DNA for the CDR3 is TGTGCCAGCAGTTACGACGGACTGAGTAATGAAAAACTGTTTTTT. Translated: CASSYDGLSNEKLFF.

The CDR3 sequence: CASSPTVGRANEQYF. The CDR3, as DNA: TGTGCCAGCAGTCCAACGGTGGGCAGGGCCAACGAGCAGTACTTC. This chain joins TRBV6-1 and TRBJ2-7; D possibly corresponds to TRBD1 (5 bases). Trimming took off 5 bases at V and 5 bases at J, with 19 bases between the two ends. There are 15 residues in the CDR3. CDR1 and CDR2 (germline): MNHNS, SASEGT.

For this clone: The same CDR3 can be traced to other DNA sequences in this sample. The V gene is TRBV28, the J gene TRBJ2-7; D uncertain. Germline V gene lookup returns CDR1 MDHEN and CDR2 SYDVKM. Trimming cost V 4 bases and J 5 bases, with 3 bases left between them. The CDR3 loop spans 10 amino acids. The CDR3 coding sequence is TGTGCCAGCAGTTCAAACGAGCAGTACTTC. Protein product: CASSSNEQYF.

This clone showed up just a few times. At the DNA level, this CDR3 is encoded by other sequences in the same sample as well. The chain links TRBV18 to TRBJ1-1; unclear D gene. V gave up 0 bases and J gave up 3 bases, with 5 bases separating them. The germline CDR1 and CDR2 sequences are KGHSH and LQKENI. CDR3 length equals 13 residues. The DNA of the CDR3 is TGTGCCAGCTCACCACCAGGCGACACTGAAGCTTTCTTT. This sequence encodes CASSPPGDTEAFF.

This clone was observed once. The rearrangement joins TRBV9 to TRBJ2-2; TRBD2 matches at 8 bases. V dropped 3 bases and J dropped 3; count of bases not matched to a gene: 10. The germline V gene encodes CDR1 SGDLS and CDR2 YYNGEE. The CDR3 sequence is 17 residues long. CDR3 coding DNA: TGTGCCAGCAGCGCACGAGGGGACGGGAGGGACACCGGGGAGCTGTTTTTT. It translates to CASSARGDGRDTGELFF.

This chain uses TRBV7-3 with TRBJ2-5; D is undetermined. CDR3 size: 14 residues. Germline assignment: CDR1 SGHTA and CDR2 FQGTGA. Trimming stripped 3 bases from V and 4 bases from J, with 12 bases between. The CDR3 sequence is CASSLSGFRETQYF. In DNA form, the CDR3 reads TGTGCCAGCAGCTTGTCCGGATTCCGAGAGACCCAGTACTTC.